This record concerns one T cell receptor (beta chain) sequence. The antigen remains unidentified. This CDR3 is 16 amino acids long. V lost 0 bases and J lost 5, with 16 bases in between. Germline-derived CDR1 and CDR2 are MNHEY and SVGAGI. This specimen belongs to a study of beta chain features in type 1 diabetes. Whole-study results and caveats: When Type 1 diabetes patients were examined, their TCRB CDR3s proved moderately but significantly shorter in all four CD4+ subsets.

The entirety of the isolated RNA underwent reverse transcription, so expressed TCRB transcripts were sequenced. Here immunoSEQ multiplex PCR was the method, and the copy in TCRdb shows in-frame clones only, minus some. The sample has a few hundred thousand clones; roughly 17% are singletons. The chain has TRBV6-5 and TRBJ2-5; D perhaps matches TRBD2 (5 bases). The receptor's source is a man aged 30-40 years with type 1 diabetes. The sequenced sample was naive CD4+ T cells from blood. The CDR3 DNA is TGTGCCAGCAGTTACTCCGTACTAGGGCGCGGGGAGACCCAGTACTTC. Translation gives CASSYSVLGRGETQYF.